This TCR beta chain was recorded in a study of blood T cell repertoires in COVID-19. Study at large: Sample material is recorded as cDNA or gDNA derived from T cells, B-cell-depleted T cells, or PBMCs.

This clone was observed once. The CDR3 totals 14 residues. Germline V gene sequence: CDR1 MNHEY, CDR2 SVGAGI. The V end was cut by 11 bases, the J end by 5 bases, with 21 bases between. Clones were sequenced by immunoSEQ multiplex PCR, and TCRdb holds only the in-frame ones, with some missing. The sample consists of 55,000 to 65,000 clones, about 79% of them appearing once. The source is an older woman with acute or convalescent COVID-19. The gene calls are TRBV6-5 and TRBJ1-1, with D possibly TRBD1 on 5 matching bases. The sample taken for sequencing was peripheral blood. The CDR3 region is CASAWRGKGTEAFF. In DNA form, the CDR3 reads TGTGCCTCAGCGTGGAGGGGAAAGGGGACTGAAGCTTTCTTT.